This record covers a single T cell receptor beta chain. Input was around 2 ug genomic DNA, or all available if less. The PCR used 60 V beta and 13 J beta primers. Libraries were prepared by immunoSEQ multiplex PCR; TCRdb keeps only in-frame clonotypes and omits some of them. This sample has approximately 100,000 clones, with 70% to 80% found just once. The sample comes from a study of glioma-infiltrating T cells after dendritic cell vaccination. Selection required adequate fresh-frozen tumor tissue plus more than two years' survival data. CDR3 length: 14 amino acids. The germline gives CDR1 ENHRY, CDR2 SYGVKD. V dropped 6 bases and J dropped 0; count of bases not matched to a gene: 2.

V gene TRBV10-3 combines with J gene TRBJ2-7; 10 bases are shared with TRBD2. Material: blood, obtained before dendritic cell vaccination. This TCR derives from a human donor with glioblastoma. The CDR3 nucleotides read TGTGCCATCAGCACTAGCGGGACCTCCTACGAGCAGTACTTC. Translating it yields CAISTSGTSYEQYF.